Listed here is a single T cell receptor (beta chain). Mismatch with germline at one junction end may stem from a read error. This CDR3 comprises 18 residues. Per the germline V gene, CDR1 is MNHEY and CDR2 is SVGEGT. This specimen comes from a study of blood T cell repertoires in COVID-19. Study at large: Spain, Italy and the United States supplied samples that represented acute and convalescent COVID-19.

Source study methods: Estimated nucleated cell counts came from reference gene primer amplification. Repertoires were generated with immunoSEQ multiplex PCR, while TCRdb's copy carries only in-frame clones and drops some. The DNA gave D and trimming, while V, J and clone size come from that table. Of roughly 180,000 clones listed, about three quarters are singletons. This clonotype was obtained from a woman between 45 and 65 years old with active or convalescent COVID-19. The genes are TRBV6-2 or TRBV6-3 and TRBJ1-5; perhaps TRBD1 as D (5 bases). Sample: peripheral blood. The CDR3 protein is CASSHSGRSGADNQPQHF. CDR3 nucleotide sequence: TGTGCCAGCAGTCACTCGGGTAGAAGTGGGGCAGATAATCAGCCCCAGCATTTT.